The 18 T cell receptor beta chains below were found in one sample sequenced in a study of T cell changes during pregnancy in multiple sclerosis. Generated by immunoSEQ multiplex PCR, the TCRdb table keeps only in-frame clones and is missing some. The sample has 26,000 or so clones, 75% to 90% seen once. The specimen comprised CD8+ T cells from peripheral blood mononuclear cells, sampled in the second trimester of pregnancy. Source of these receptors: a female donor with multiple sclerosis, enrolled in a pregnancy study.

This chain connects TRBV5-1 to TRBJ2-7, with D perhaps matching TRBD1 (6 bases). The V end was cut by 4 bases, the J end by 3 bases, with 17 bases between. The CDR3 is 15 amino acids. Germline CDR1 SGHRS, CDR2 YFSETQ. CDR3 sequence (DNA): TGCGCCAGCAGCGGCGGAACAGACAGGTTCTACGAGCAGTACTTC. Protein: CASSGGTDRFYEQYF.

The chain uses TRBV5-8 and TRBJ1-4, with 8 bases lining up with TRBD1. The length of the CDR3 is 14 residues. The germline CDR1 and CDR2 sequences are SGHTS and YDEGEE. J lost 3 bases, V lost 4 bases, and 2 bases had no gene match. The CDR3 DNA sequence: TGTGCCAGCAGCAGGGACAGGTCTAATGAAAAACTGTTTTTT. It translates to CASSRDRSNEKLFF. The variable domain in full, with the rest retrieved from reference TRBV5-8 and TRBJ1-4, is EAGVTQSPTHLIKTRGQQATLRCSPISGHTSVYWYQQALGLGLQFLLWYDEGEERNRGNFPPRFSGRQFPNYSSELNVNALELEDSALYLCASSRDRSNEKLFFGSGTQLSVL.

J is TRBJ2-7 and V is TRBV14, with a tentative D call TRBD2 (6 bases). The CDR3 covers 13 residues. Germline V CDR1 and CDR2: SGHDN, FVKESK. V was cut by 5 bases and J by 4 bases, with 12 bases left in between. The CDR3 DNA sequence: TGTGCCAGCAGCGATGCGGCGGGGTACGAGCAGTACTTC. Translated, it gives CASSDAAGYEQYF.

This chain connects TRBV7-9 to TRBJ2-5; TRBD2 aligns across 10 bases. Germline V lookup: CDR1 SEHNR, CDR2 FQNEAQ (reference sequence). The CDR3 has 13 amino acids. V shed 5 bases, J shed 5 bases, and the junction held 2 bases outside the gene matches. Here the CDR3 reads CASSRGLAETQYF. In nucleotides, the CDR3 is TGTGCCAGCAGCAGGGGACTAGCGGAGACCCAGTACTTC.

This chain uses TRBV7-2 with TRBJ2-3; TRBD2 aligns across 12 bases. The V and J ends lost 5 bases and 1 base, in that order; junction bases with no gene match: 4. The CDR3 totals 16 residues. CDR1 and CDR2 from the germline V gene are SGHTA and FQGNSA. This chain's CDR3 is CASSPLAGGGTDTQYF. DNA of the CDR3: TGTGCCAGCAGCCCCCTAGCGGGAGGGGGCACAGATACGCAGTATTTT. Filled out from reference TRBV7-2 and TRBJ2-3, the complete variable domain reads GAGVSQSPSNKVTEKGKDVELRCDPISGHTALYWYRQSLGQGLEFLIYFQGNSAPDKSGLPSDRFSAERTGGSVSTLTIQRTQQEDSAVYLCASSPLAGGGTDTQYFGPGTRLTVL.

V usage is TRBV19 and J usage is TRBJ2-5; D remains ambiguous. The length of the CDR3 is 12 residues. V lost 0 bases to trimming and J lost 4 bases, with 3 bases between them. Looked up from germline, CDR1 is LNHDA and CDR2 is SQIVND (reference sequence). The chain's CDR3 is CASSIDLETQYF. For the CDR3, the DNA is TGTGCCAGTAGTATAGACTTAGAGACCCAGTACTTC.

The chain couples TRBV9 to TRBJ2-3, with TRBD1 as a possible D gene (5 bases). V was pared by 3 bases and J by 6 bases, with 11 bases between. Germline CDR1 SGDLS, CDR2 YYNGEE. This CDR3 region has 13 residues. CDR3 protein: CASSEGSSDTQYF. DNA of the CDR3: TGTGCCAGCAGCGAGGGGTCATCCGATACGCAGTATTTT.

This sequence joins TRBV2 and TRBJ2-5; 7 nucleotides agree with TRBD2. The ends lost 8 bases at V and 2 bases at J; junction bases unmatched: 11. CDR3 length: 15 residues. Germline V lookup: CDR1 SNHLY, CDR2 FYNNEI. CDR3 in amino acids: CASLVTRELQETQYF. DNA of the CDR3: TGTGCCAGCTTAGTGACGCGGGAGCTTCAAGAGACCCAGTACTTC.

V gene TRBV2 combines with J gene TRBJ2-1; D might be TRBD2 (6 bases). Germline V lookup: CDR1 SNHLY, CDR2 FYNNEI. V was cut by 7 bases and J by 0 bases, with 10 bases left in between. The CDR3 length is 14 residues. The CDR3 DNA reads as TGTGCCAGCAACGACGGGGGCTCCTACAATGAGCAGTTCTTC. Translation gives CASNDGGSYNEQFF. The entire variable domain, with the rest obtained from reference TRBV2 and TRBJ2-1, is as follows: EPEVTQTPSHQVTQMGQEVILRCVPISNHLYFYWYRQILGQKVEFLVSFYNNEISEKSEIFDDQFSVERPDGSNFTLKIRSTKLEDSAMYFCASNDGGSYNEQFFGPGTRLTVL.

CDR3 nucleotides: TGTGCCAGCAGTCCCAGCGGGAGGGACACCGGGGAGCTGTTTTTT. Translating it yields CASSPSGRDTGELFF. The chain is built from TRBV28 and TRBJ2-2; 10 bases line up with TRBD2. The junction had 3 bases not matched to a gene; V was cut back by 5 bases and J by 3 bases. Germline CDR1 is MDHEN and CDR2 is SYDVKM. CDR3 length equals 15 residues.

The V and J genes are TRBV29-1 and TRBJ2-7, with 9 bases aligning to TRBD1. The junction had 7 bases not matched to a gene; V was cut back by 7 bases and J by 3 bases. Germline assignment: CDR1 SQVTM and CDR2 ANQGSEA. CDR3 length equals 13 residues. In nucleotides, the CDR3 is TGCAGCGCAACCCCGGGACAGGGCTACGAGCAGTACTTC. As protein: CSATPGQGYEQYF.

The chain uses TRBV27 and TRBJ2-6; 7 nucleotides match TRBD1. In germline, CDR1 is MNHEY, CDR2 SMNVEV (reference sequence). The V and J ends lost 0 bases and 4 bases, in that order; junction bases with no gene match: 9. The CDR3 consists of 18 residues. CDR3 sequence: CASSLSIQGGAGANVLTF. The CDR3 DNA reads as TGTGCCAGCAGTTTATCCATACAAGGGGGCGCCGGGGCCAACGTCCTGACTTTC.

The rearrangement links TRBV28 to TRBJ2-5; TRBD2 matches at 14 bases. Trimming at V came to 5 bases and at J to 0 bases, leaving 14 bases not matched to a gene. This CDR3 has 20 amino acids. CDR1 and CDR2 (germline): MDHEN, SYDVKM. This CDR3 is CASSPHGTSGGGKYQETQYF. The CDR3 DNA reads TGTGCCAGCAGTCCACATGGGACTAGCGGGGGAGGGAAGTACCAAGAGACCCAGTACTTC. Based on the CDR3 plus reference TRBV28 and TRBJ2-5, the full variable domain is DVKVTQSSRYLVKRTGEKVFLECVQDMDHENMFWYRQDPGLGLRLIYFSYDVKMKEKGDIPEGYSVSREKKERFSLILESASTNQTSMYLCASSPHGTSGGGKYQETQYFGPGTRLLVL.

The V gene is TRBV6-5, the J gene TRBJ1-4; D may be TRBD1 (5 bases). From germline, CDR1 is MNHEY and CDR2 SVGAGI. Between the trimmed V and J ends, which lost 4 bases and 3 bases, there was a span of 12 bases. The CDR3 covers 15 residues. The CDR3 region has the DNA TGTGCCAGCAGTTTGTCAGGGTGGGCTAATGAAAAACTGTTTTTT. Its protein product is CASSLSGWANEKLFF.

This clone was observed a single time. This CDR3 reads CASSMGDRGYNEQFF. The CDR3 nucleotides read TGTGCCAGTAGTATGGGGGACAGGGGCTACAATGAGCAGTTCTTC. The J gene is TRBJ2-1, the V gene TRBV19, with 10 bases fitting TRBD1. Germline CDR1 and CDR2: LNHDA and SQIVND (reference sequence). This CDR3 is 15 amino acids long. The J segment lost 3 bases and the V segment lost 3 bases, leaving 2 bases of the junction unmatched.

The chain carries TRBV19 and TRBJ2-1, with D tentatively TRBD2 (6 bases). The germline V gene encodes CDR1 LNHDA and CDR2 SQIVND (reference sequence). V was trimmed by 1 base and J by 10 bases, leaving 14 bases between them. CDR3 length: 14 amino acids. In DNA form, the CDR3 reads TGTGCCAGTAGTATAGGACTAGGCGGTGGGGAGCAGTTCTTC. Its translation: CASSIGLGGGEQFF. The variable domain in full, with the rest retrieved from reference TRBV19 and TRBJ2-1, is DGGITQSPKYLFRKEGQNVTLSCEQNLNHDAMYWYRQDPGQGLRLIYYSQIVNDFQKGDIAEGYSVSREKKESFPLTVTSAQKNPTAFYLCASSIGLGGGEQFFGPGTRLTVL.

The chain carries TRBV4-1 and TRBJ1-2, with a weak D call TRBD1 (5 bases). V dropped 0 bases and J dropped 6 bases, with 14 bases sitting between them. This CDR3 comprises 15 residues. The germline CDR1 and CDR2 sequences are MGHRA and YSYEKL. CDR3 protein: CASSQEGRGWDGYTF. In nucleotides, the CDR3 is TGCGCCAGCAGCCAAGAGGGGCGGGGCTGGGATGGCTACACCTTC.

This clone was seen a handful of times. The chain uses TRBV6-6 and TRBJ1-2; tentatively, D is TRBD1 (5 bases). Deletions cut 6 bases from V and 6 bases from J, with 14 bases between. The CDR3 extends over 13 amino acids. Germline CDR1 and CDR2: MNHNY and SVGAGI (reference sequence). CDR3 sequence reads: CASSRGWGDGYTF. CDR3 nucleotide sequence: TGTGCCAGCAGCCGCGGATGGGGGGATGGCTACACCTTC.